This TCR beta chain comes out of a study of OX40 agonist ivuxolimab in advanced cancers. Sequencing was performed with immunoSEQ multiplex PCR; in TCRdb, only in-frame clones are kept and a portion is missing. This table holds tens of thousands of clones, roughly 84% found once. The clonotype originates from an adult with an advanced solid tumor such as melanoma, head and neck, liver or kidney cancer. Sample: CD4+ or CD8+ T cells sorted from blood, taken in a trial of the OX40 agonist ivuxolimab.

CDR3 nucleotides: TGTGCCAGCAGTTACTCGGGACAGGTCAATTCACCCCTCCACTTT. It is translated as CASSYSGQVNSPLHF. V usage is TRBV6-5 and J usage is TRBJ1-6; TRBD1 agrees at 8 bases. This CDR3 spans 15 amino acids. Germline CDR1 MNHEY, CDR2 SVGAGI. Germline trimming cut 0 bases from V and 7 bases from J; bases unmatched to any gene: 2.